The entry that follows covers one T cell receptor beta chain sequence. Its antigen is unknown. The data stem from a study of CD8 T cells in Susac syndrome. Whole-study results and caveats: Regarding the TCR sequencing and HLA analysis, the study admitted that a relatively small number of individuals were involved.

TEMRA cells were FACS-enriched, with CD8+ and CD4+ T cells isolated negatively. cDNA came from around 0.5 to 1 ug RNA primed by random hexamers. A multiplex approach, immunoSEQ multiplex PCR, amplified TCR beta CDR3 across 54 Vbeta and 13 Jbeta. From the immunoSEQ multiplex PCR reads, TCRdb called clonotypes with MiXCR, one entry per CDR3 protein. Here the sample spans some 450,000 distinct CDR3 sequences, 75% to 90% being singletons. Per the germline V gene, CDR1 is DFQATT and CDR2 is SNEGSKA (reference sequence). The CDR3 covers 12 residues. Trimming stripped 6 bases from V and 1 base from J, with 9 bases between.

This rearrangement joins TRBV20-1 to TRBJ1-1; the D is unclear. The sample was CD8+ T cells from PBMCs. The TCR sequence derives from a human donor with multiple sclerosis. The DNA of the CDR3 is TGCAGTGCCCCCCGAGGGAACACTGAAGCTTTCTTT. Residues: CSAPRGNTEAFF.